This entry lists 11 T cell receptor beta chains sequenced from one sample in a study of early T cells in non-severe SARS-CoV-2 infection. TCRdb reprocessed the 5' RACE reads with MiXCR, giving one entry per CDR3 protein. Altogether tens of thousands of distinct CDR3 sequences are present, roughly 12% being singletons, with the ten largest covering roughly a tenth. Specimen: whole blood. Receptors were obtained from an adult who was a healthcare worker with PCR-confirmed SARS-CoV-2 infection or an uninfected control (not recorded which).

The genes are TRBV12-3 or TRBV12-4 and TRBJ2-3; TRBD2 matches 12 bases. The CDR3 consists of 15 residues. The V segment lost 4 bases and the J segment 7 bases; nucleotides outside the gene matches: 6. The CDR3 sequence is CASSSLAGGGNTQYF. As DNA, the CDR3 is TGTGCCAGCAGTTCCCTAGCGGGAGGGGGGAATACGCAGTATTTT.

This chain uses TRBV12-3 or TRBV12-4 with TRBJ1-4; D is ambiguous. The CDR3 is 17 amino acids. The ends were cut back, 4 bases at V and 7 bases at J, with 22 bases in the middle. The CDR3 loop is CASSSGGLIGAGEKLFF. The DNA for the CDR3 is TGTGCCAGCAGTTCTGGCGGTCTTATCGGCGCTGGTGAAAAACTGTTTTTT.

The chain recombines TRBV6-6 with TRBJ1-4; D might be TRBD1 (6 bases). The ends were cut back, 6 bases at V and 6 bases at J, with 11 bases in the middle. CDR1 and CDR2 from the germline V gene are MNHNY and SVGAGI (reference sequence). The CDR3 extends over 13 amino acids. The CDR3 reads CASRDRSDEKLFF. The CDR3 DNA reads as TGTGCCAGCAGAGACAGGTCTGATGAAAAACTGTTTTTT.

This clonotype has at least ten counts. J is TRBJ1-5 and V is TRBV6-2 or TRBV6-3, with 7 bases identical to TRBD1. Trimming cost V 7 bases and J 4 bases; bases outside gene matches: 7. The germline V gene has CDR1 MNHEY and CDR2 SVGEGT. The CDR3 length is 14 residues. CDR3 nucleotides: TGTGCCAGCAATACCGGGACAGAGAATCAGCCCCAGCATTTT. The encoded protein is CASNTGTENQPQHF.

This clonotype was seen at least ten times. The V and J genes are TRBV7-9 and TRBJ1-4, with D unclear. In germline, CDR1 is SEHNR, CDR2 FQNEAQ (reference sequence). The V and J ends lost 5 bases and 9 bases respectively, with 10 bases between them. The CDR3 has 12 amino acids. The CDR3 spells CASSRGGKKLFF. CDR3 sequence (DNA): TGTGCCAGCAGCCGTGGTGGGAAAAAACTGTTTTTT. Full variable domain (outside the CDR3, taken from reference TRBV7-9 and TRBJ1-4): DTGVSQNPRHKITKRGQNVTFRCDPISEHNRLYWYRQTLGQGPEFLTYFQNEAQLEKSRLLSDRFSAERPKGSFSTLEIQRTEQGDSAMYLCASSRGGKKLFFGSGTQLSVL.

J is TRBJ2-5 and V is TRBV20-1, with a possible D match to TRBD2 (6 bases). V lost 8 bases and J lost 4, with 23 bases in between. CDR1 is DFQATT and CDR2 is SNEGSKA in the germline V gene (reference sequence). The CDR3 spans 15 residues. CDR3 residues: CSNTGRGQNRETQYF. CDR3 nucleotide sequence: TGCAGTAATACGGGGCGGGGTCAGAACCGAGAGACCCAGTACTTC.

This clonotype was observed at least ten times. The gene calls are TRBV6-5 and TRBJ2-2, with TRBD2 matching 8 bases. CDR1 MNHEY and CDR2 SVGAGI come from the germline V gene. Trimming took 5 bases from V and 0 from J; bases not matched to a gene: 5. This CDR3 comprises 16 residues. The CDR3 nucleotides read TGTGCCAGCAGTCGCGGACTAGCCCCGAACACCGGGGAGCTGTTTTTT. This encodes CASSRGLAPNTGELFF.

This rearrangement joins TRBV10-1 to TRBJ1-5; D ambiguous. V lost 6 bases and J 0 bases, leaving 6 bases between the germline ends. The CDR3 spans 13 residues. CDR1 and CDR2 (germline): WNHNN, SYGVQD (reference sequence). In nucleotides, the CDR3 is TGCGCCAGCAGCGGGAATAGCAATCAGCCCCAGCATTTT. This gives the protein CASSGNSNQPQHF.

This clonotype occurred a few times. The gene calls are TRBV12-3 or TRBV12-4 and TRBJ2-7, with unresolved D. CDR3 length: 13 amino acids. The V end lost 7 bases, the J end lost 2 bases, and 12 bases lay between the germline ends. The CDR3 reads CASTKLPPYEQYF. Here the CDR3 DNA reads TGTGCCAGCACGAAACTTCCCCCCTACGAGCAGTACTTC.

This clonotype was detected many times. This chain joins TRBV9 and TRBJ1-1, with D possibly being TRBD1 (5 bases). Trimming left V 1 base short and J 8 bases short, with 9 bases between. Germline CDR1 is SGDLS and CDR2 is YYNGEE. The CDR3 totals 12 residues. CDR3 sequence (DNA): TGTGCCAGCAGCGTACACCAGGGAGAAGCTTTCTTT. It codes for CASSVHQGEAFF.

The chain joins TRBV27 to TRBJ2-7, with D perhaps TRBD1 or TRBD2 (6 bases each). The CDR3 length is 16 residues. Germline CDR1 MNHEY, CDR2 SMNVEV (reference sequence). V was trimmed by 5 bases and J by 1 base, leaving 18 bases between them. The CDR3 protein is CASSPSRGGLSYEQYF. CDR3 nucleotides: TGTGCCAGCAGTCCGTCACGAGGGGGGTTATCCTACGAGCAGTACTTC.